This T cell receptor beta chain comes out of a study of T cells in localized non-small cell lung cancer. Study conclusions and caveats: In uninvolved adjacent lung, T cell clonality reached its highest value, exceeding tumor. Sequencing was restricted to one tumor region; therefore, heterogeneity remains possible.

Assay: immunoSEQ multiplex PCR; the TCRdb copy retains only in-frame clones and omits some. The sample lists tens of thousands of clones, about 88% seen once, with 20% to 25% in the top ten. As for this clone: Its antigen remains unknown.

Looked up from germline, CDR1 is SNHLY and CDR2 is FYNNEI. The V gene lost 6 bases and the J gene lost 2 bases, with 11 bases spanning the gap. CDR3 length equals 14 residues. The sequences come from peripheral blood, collected before any cancer treatment. This clonotype was sampled from a woman aged 40-69 years with stage I squamous cell lung carcinoma. The chain uses TRBV2 and TRBJ1-5, with D maybe TRBD1 (5 bases). CDR3 bases: TGTGCCAGCAGCCGCTGGGACGGCAATCAGCCCCAGCATTTT. Protein product: CASSRWDGNQPQHF.